This entry lists 2 T cell receptor beta chains sequenced from one sample in a study of Tregs in tolerant kidney transplant recipients. This table comes from immunoSEQ multiplex PCR, and its TCRdb copy is limited to in-frame clones, with some not included. The data contain under 85,000 clones, about 88% of them singletons. Material: CD4+ T cells from blood, obtained before the transplant. All receptors come from a human donor who received a combined kidney and bone marrow transplant.

The chain couples TRBV10-2 to TRBJ2-7, with TRBD1 matching over 8 bases. Germline CDR1 reads WSHSY; CDR2 reads SAAADI. CDR3 size: 13 residues. The V gene end was trimmed by 4 bases and the J gene end by 4 bases; junction bases not matched to a gene: 3. CDR3 DNA sequence: TGCGCCAGCAGTGGGGGGACAGGTTACGAGCAGTACTTC. It encodes CASSGGTGYEQYF.

The chain employs TRBV4-2 and TRBJ2-3; 12 positions agree with TRBD2. With 0 bases clipped from V and 3 bases from J, the junction kept 4 bases outside the gene matches. Looked up from germline, CDR1 is LGHNA and CDR2 is YNFKEQ. The CDR3 loop spans 17 amino acids. Here the CDR3 DNA reads TGTGCCAGCAGCCAAGAGACTAGCGGGAGTATGACAGATACGCAGTATTTT. Translated, it gives CASSQETSGSMTDTQYF.